This TCR beta chain was sequenced during a study of blood T cell repertoires in COVID-19. Background on the study: Donors in the United States, Italy and Spain gave samples during acute or convalescent COVID-19.

From germline, CDR1 is SEHNR and CDR2 FQNEAQ (reference sequence). The CDR3 runs to 15 residues. The germline V and J ends were trimmed by 7 bases and 5 bases, with 20 bases remaining between them. Method: immunoSEQ multiplex PCR; TCRdb's copy keeps in-frame clones and lacks some. The sample contains about 270,000 clones, roughly 93% of which appear only once. The study recruited people aged roughly 18 to 100 years across roughly 25 US areas. In assigning cohorts, the study relied on participant-reported clinical history. The chain is built from TRBV7-9 and TRBJ1-2, with D possibly being TRBD1 (6 bases). This clonotype originated in a woman aged 35 to 49 with acute COVID-19. The sample consisted of PBMCs or T cells enriched from blood (not recorded which). The CDR3 sequence is CASNDRRGGTYGYTF. The CDR3 nucleotides are TGTGCCAGCAACGACCGGAGGGGGGGGACTTATGGCTACACCTTC.